The rows below give T cell receptor beta chains drawn from one sample of a study of vaccination and CD4 T cells after COVID-19. One entry per CDR3 protein, called by TCRdb with MiXCR from the PCR reads. The sample has roughly 17,000 distinct CDR3 sequences; about 40% are singletons. Antigens for these TCRs are unknown. Sequenced material: CD4+ T cells from blood, cultured in vitro. The receptors derive from a human donor who had recovered from COVID-19. The conserved cysteine and the conserved F or W are not part of the CDR3 here.

V gene,J gene,CDR3 protein
TRBV20-1,TRBJ2-3,SAKPGLATDTQY
TRBV20-1,TRBJ2-1,SALDSGRDNEQF
TRBV7-2,TRBJ1-5,ASSPQGNQPQH
TRBV6-1,TRBJ2-1,ASQLQGLAGGEQF
TRBV20-1,TRBJ2-7,SASPGVSSYEQY
TRBV10-3,TRBJ2-1,AISDYGTTYNEQF
TRBV28,TRBJ1-6,ASNVGQGNSPLH
TRBV7-2,TRBJ2-5,ASRPPGGIQETQH
TRBV7-7,TRBJ2-5,ASSQGTSGTETQY
TRBV5-1,TRBJ2-2,ASSWDVRVSAGELF
TRBV19,TRBJ1-1,ASSIRLGYTEAF
TRBV2,TRBJ2-3,ASSTTQSGADTQY
TRBV7-9,TRBJ2-1,ASSPFGSGSSNEQF
TRBV2,TRBJ2-3,ASSGLAGSTDTQY
TRBV3-1,TRBJ1-2,ASSQDSHSYGYT
TRBV6-1,TRBJ1-1,ASSHGGNTEAF
TRBV5-1,TRBJ2-1,ASSPTLSGQGSYNEQF
TRBV10-3,TRBJ2-5,AISVLAGEQETQY
TRBV11-3,TRBJ2-1,ASSRRGYGREVGEQF
TRBV27,TRBJ2-2,ASRTGQVNTGELF
TRBV6-1,TRBJ2-1,ASSTGQEYNEQF
TRBV20-1,TRBJ2-7,SAKSLAGDSYEQY
TRBV6-1,TRBJ1-1,ASRTTGNTGAF
TRBV6-1,TRBJ2-3,ASSEGQGADTQY
TRBV12-3/TRBV12-4,TRBJ2-7,ASSNGLAGTYEQY
TRBV19,TRBJ2-5,ASRATGEKTQY
TRBV10-3,TRBJ2-3,AISAGTDTQY
TRBV27,TRBJ1-2,ASSGRLNYGYT
TRBV29-1,TRBJ1-2,SVELEGRGGYT
TRBV20-1,TRBJ2-5,SARDRVRAAGAETQY
TRBV20-1,TRBJ2-1,SARDGRVTYNEQF
TRBV18,TRBJ1-1,ASSPYDRAEAF
TRBV24-1,TRBJ1-5,ATSANSNQPQH
TRBV19,TRBJ2-2,ASTPAGQRNTGELF
TRBV5-1,TRBJ2-5,ASRIGSENQETQY
TRBV20-1,TRBJ1-1,SAAGAGNTEAF
TRBV27,TRBJ2-1,ASSAMGQGSNEQF
TRBV24-1,TRBJ1-2,ATSDSGRRGGYGYT
TRBV18,TRBJ2-6,ASSLVEGSGANVLT
TRBV12-3/TRBV12-4,TRBJ1-6,ASSSGARSPLH
TRBV7-9,TRBJ2-5,ASSLAGSRLGETQY